The 8 T cell receptor beta chains given below trace back to one sample, sequenced in a study of PD-L1 blockade in urothelial cancer. Libraries were prepared by immunoSEQ multiplex PCR; TCRdb keeps only in-frame clonotypes and omits some of them. The repertoire holds some 52,000 clones, with around 74% as singletons. The time point is: pretreatment peripheral blood. Material: PBMCs, obtained around atezolizumab (anti-PD-L1) treatment. The receptors shown here come from a man between 70 and 80 years old with urothelial cancer.

The chain carries TRBV28 and TRBJ1-3; maybe TRBD1 (6 bases). In germline, CDR1 is MDHEN, CDR2 SYDVKM. CDR3 length equals 15 residues. V was cut by 5 bases and J by 7 bases, with 18 bases left in between. CDR3 protein: CASSRTVGLGNTIYF. CDR3 bases: TGTGCCAGCAGTCGGACAGTGGGGTTGGGGAACACCATATATTTT.

The chain has TRBV29-1 and TRBJ1-2; 7 positions agree with TRBD1. Germline lookup yields CDR1 SQVTM and CDR2 ANQGSEA. The length of the CDR3 is 14 residues. Trimming cost V 6 bases and J 0 bases; bases outside gene matches: 7. CDR3 in amino acids: CSVEGQRPNYGYTF. For the CDR3, the DNA is TGCAGCGTCGAGGGACAGAGGCCTAACTATGGCTACACCTTC. Full variable domain (missing parts from reference TRBV29-1 and TRBJ1-2): SAVISQKPSRDICQRGTSLTIQCQVDSQVTMMFWYRQQPGQSLTLIATANQGSEATYESGFVIDKFPISRPNLTFSTLTVSNMSPEDSSIYLCSVEGQRPNYGYTFGSGTRLTVV.

CDR3 in amino acids: CASGLNQGSYEQYF. CDR3 DNA sequence: TGTGCTAGTGGTTTGAATCAGGGGTCGTACGAGCAGTACTTC. The rearrangement uses TRBV12-5 and TRBJ2-7; TRBD1 is a possible D gene (6 bases). The CDR3 runs 14 residues. V was trimmed by 2 bases and J by 4 bases, leaving 12 bases between them. Looked up from germline, CDR1 is LGHNT and CDR2 is FRNRAP.

This chain connects TRBV4-2 to TRBJ2-7; maybe TRBD1 (6 bases). V lost 2 bases and J lost 3, with 14 bases in between. The germline V gene encodes CDR1 LGHNA and CDR2 YNFKEQ. This CDR3 spans 15 amino acids. The CDR3: CASSQTTGTNYEQYF. Here the CDR3 DNA reads TGTGCCAGCAGCCAAACTACAGGGACGAACTACGAGCAGTACTTC.

The J gene is TRBJ1-5, the V gene TRBV28; D not certain. CDR1 and CDR2 from the germline V gene are MDHEN and SYDVKM. The length of the CDR3 is 14 residues. V lost 7 bases and J lost 0, with 10 bases in between. The DNA for the CDR3 is TGTGCCAGCACCCCGGGGAATAGCAATCAGCCCCAGCATTTT. Its translation: CASTPGNSNQPQHF.

This chain uses TRBV5-6 with TRBJ2-7; 8 nucleotides agree with TRBD1. Germline V lookup: CDR1 SGHDT, CDR2 YYEEEE. With 4 bases clipped from V and 0 bases from J, the junction kept 6 bases outside the gene matches. CDR3 length equals 15 residues. As DNA, the CDR3 is TGTGCCAGCAGCAGACGGACAGGGAGCTCCTACGAGCAGTACTTC. It yields the protein CASSRRTGSSYEQYF.

This clone is a singleton in its sample. The V call is TRBV2, the J call TRBJ2-7; 9 bases line up with TRBD1. This CDR3 is built from 14 residues. V was pared by 6 bases and J by 4 bases, with 7 bases of the junction left unmatched. Germline loops: CDR1 SNHLY, CDR2 FYNNEI. CDR3 region: CASRDRGRGYEQYF. DNA of the CDR3: TGTGCCAGCAGGGACAGGGGCCGCGGGTACGAGCAGTACTTC. The full variable domain, with the rest looked up from reference TRBV2 and TRBJ2-7, is EPEVTQTPSHQVTQMGQEVILRCVPISNHLYFYWYRQILGQKVEFLVSFYNNEISEKSEIFDDQFSVERPDGSNFTLKIRSTKLEDSAMYFCASRDRGRGYEQYFGPGTRLTVT.

The chain couples TRBV9 to TRBJ2-2; D remains ambiguous. The CDR3 covers 13 residues. The V gene lost 0 bases and the J gene lost 5 bases, with 5 bases spanning the gap. Germline V lookup: CDR1 SGDLS, CDR2 YYNGEE. Here the CDR3 reads CASSVDGTGELFF. In DNA form, the CDR3 reads TGTGCCAGCAGCGTAGACGGGACCGGGGAGCTGTTTTTT.